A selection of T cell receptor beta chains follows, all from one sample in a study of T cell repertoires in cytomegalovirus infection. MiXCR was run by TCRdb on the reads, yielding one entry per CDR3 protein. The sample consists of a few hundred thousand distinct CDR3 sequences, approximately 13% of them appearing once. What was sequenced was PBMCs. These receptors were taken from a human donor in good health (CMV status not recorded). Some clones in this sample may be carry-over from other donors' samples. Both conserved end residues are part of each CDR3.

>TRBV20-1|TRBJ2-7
CSVFRRTSGVFYEQYF
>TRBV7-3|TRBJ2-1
CASSLGRGDEQFF
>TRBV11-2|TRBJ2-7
CASSPGTDYEQYF
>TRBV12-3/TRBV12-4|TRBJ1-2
CASSGRQGKLSYTF
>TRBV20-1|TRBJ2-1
CSVVKDVRNEQFF
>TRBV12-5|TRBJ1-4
CASGLVYRGNEKLFF
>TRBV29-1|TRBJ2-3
CSVVRAPLVDTRYF
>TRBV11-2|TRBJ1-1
CASSLYLENTEAFF
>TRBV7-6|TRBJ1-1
CASTSGPEAFF
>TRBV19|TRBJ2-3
CASSMAPPQPDTQYF
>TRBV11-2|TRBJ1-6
CASSFYTGNSYNSPLHF
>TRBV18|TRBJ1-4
CASSPEGEKLFF
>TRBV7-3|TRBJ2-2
CASSPRWAGELFF
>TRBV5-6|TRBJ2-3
CASSSAVADTQYF
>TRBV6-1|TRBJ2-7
CASSRLAGSEQYF
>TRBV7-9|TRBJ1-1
CASSLDRGEAFF
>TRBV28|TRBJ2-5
CASSTHRDRVQETQYF
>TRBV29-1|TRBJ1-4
CSATGKTGEKLFF
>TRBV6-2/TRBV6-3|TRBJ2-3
CASSRNRGRKDTQYF
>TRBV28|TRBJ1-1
CASSFRRGLNTEAFF
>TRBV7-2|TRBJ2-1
CASSLRVQLSNEQFF
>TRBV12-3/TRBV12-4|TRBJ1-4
CASSFVGGEKLFF
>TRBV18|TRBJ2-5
CASSPRKGLETQYF
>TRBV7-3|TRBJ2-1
CASSLTGTGGNNEQFF
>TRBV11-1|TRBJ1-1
CASSLADRGGTEAFF
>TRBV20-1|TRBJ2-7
CSASSRYEQYF
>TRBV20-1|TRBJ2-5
CSANGAVDETQYF
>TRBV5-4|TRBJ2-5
CASSFEGARETQYF
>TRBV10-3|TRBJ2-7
CAILGDRGPHEQYF